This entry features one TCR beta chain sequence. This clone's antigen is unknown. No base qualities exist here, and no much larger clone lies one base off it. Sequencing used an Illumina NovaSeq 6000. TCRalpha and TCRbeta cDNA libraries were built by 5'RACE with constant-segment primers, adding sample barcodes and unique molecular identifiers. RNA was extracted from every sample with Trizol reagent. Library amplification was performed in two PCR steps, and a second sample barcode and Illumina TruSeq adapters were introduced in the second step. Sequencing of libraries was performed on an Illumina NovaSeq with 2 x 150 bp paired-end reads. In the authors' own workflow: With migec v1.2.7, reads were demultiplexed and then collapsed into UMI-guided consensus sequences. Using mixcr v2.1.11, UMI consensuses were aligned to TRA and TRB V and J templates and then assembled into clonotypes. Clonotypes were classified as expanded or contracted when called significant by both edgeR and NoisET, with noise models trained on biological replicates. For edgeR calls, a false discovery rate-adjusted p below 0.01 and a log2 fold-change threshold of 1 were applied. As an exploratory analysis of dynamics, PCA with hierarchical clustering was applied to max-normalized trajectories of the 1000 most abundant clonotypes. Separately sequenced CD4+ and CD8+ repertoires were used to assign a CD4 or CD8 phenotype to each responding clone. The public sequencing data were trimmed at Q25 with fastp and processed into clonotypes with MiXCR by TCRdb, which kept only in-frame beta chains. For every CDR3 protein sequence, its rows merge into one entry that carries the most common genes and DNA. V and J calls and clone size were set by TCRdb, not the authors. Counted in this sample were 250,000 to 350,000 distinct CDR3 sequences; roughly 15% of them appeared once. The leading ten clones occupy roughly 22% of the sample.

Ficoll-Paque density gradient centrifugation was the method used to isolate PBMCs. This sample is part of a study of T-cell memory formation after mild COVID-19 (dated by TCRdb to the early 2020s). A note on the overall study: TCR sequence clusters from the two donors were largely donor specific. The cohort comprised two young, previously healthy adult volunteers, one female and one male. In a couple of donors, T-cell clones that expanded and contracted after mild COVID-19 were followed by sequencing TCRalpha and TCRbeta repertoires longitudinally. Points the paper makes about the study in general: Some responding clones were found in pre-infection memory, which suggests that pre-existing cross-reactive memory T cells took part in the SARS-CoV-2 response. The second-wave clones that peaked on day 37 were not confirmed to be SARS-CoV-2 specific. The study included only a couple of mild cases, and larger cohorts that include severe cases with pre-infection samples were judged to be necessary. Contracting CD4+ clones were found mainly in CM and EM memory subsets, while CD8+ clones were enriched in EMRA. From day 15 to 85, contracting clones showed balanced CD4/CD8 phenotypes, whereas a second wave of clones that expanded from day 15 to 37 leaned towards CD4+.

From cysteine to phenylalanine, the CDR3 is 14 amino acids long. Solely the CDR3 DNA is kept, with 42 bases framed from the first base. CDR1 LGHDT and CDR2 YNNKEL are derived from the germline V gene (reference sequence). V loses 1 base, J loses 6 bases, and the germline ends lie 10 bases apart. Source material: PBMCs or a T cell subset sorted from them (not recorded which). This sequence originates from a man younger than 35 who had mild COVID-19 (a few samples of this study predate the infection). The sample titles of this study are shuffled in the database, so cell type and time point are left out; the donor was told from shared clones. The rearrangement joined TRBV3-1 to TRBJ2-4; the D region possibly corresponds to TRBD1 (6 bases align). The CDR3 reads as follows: CASSQAGARNIQYF. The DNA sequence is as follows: TGTGCCAGCAGCCAAGCAGGGGCTAGAAACATTCAGTACTTC. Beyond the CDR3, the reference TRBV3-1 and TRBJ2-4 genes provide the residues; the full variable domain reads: DTAVSQTPKYLVTQMGNDKSIKCEQNLGHDTMYWYKQDSKKFLKIMFSYNNKELIINETVPNRFSPKSPDKAHLNLHINSLELGDSAVYFCASSQAGARNIQYFGAGTRLSVL.